This TCR beta chain is drawn from a study of control samples from healthy donors and cancer patients. The method was immunoSEQ multiplex PCR; TCRdb's version includes in-frame clones alone and lacks a portion of them. This repertoire shows about 110,000 clones, 70% to 85% found once; its top ten account for around 6.2%. The CDR3 runs to 14 residues. Germline lookup yields CDR1 LGHDT and CDR2 YNNKEL (reference sequence). The J segment lost 9 bases and the V segment lost 6 bases, leaving 7 bases of the junction unmatched. The receptor comes from a man aged 18-30 years in good health. What was sequenced was blood. The chain joins TRBV3-1 (or the pseudogene TRBV3-2) to TRBJ2-1, with 11 bases identical to TRBD2. The CDR3 coding sequence is TGTGCCAGCAGTTTAGCGGGGGGGCTTGGTGAGCAGTTCTTC. Protein sequence: CASSLAGGLGEQFF.